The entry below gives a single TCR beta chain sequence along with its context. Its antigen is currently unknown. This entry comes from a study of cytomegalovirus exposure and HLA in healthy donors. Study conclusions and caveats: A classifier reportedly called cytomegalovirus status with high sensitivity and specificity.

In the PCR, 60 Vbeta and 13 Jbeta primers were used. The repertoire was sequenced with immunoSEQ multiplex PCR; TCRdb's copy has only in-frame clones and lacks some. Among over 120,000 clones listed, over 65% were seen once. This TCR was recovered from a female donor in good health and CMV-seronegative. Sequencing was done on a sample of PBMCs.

In DNA form, the CDR3 reads TGCAGCGTTGAGCTTCTAGCGGGGGGGCCAGATACGCAGTATTTT. Protein product: CSVELLAGGPDTQYF. The J gene is TRBJ2-3, the V gene TRBV29-1; 12 bases fit TRBD2. With 3 bases clipped from V and 4 bases from J, the junction kept 5 bases outside the gene matches. Per germline, CDR1 SQVTM and CDR2 ANQGSEA. There are 15 residues in the CDR3.